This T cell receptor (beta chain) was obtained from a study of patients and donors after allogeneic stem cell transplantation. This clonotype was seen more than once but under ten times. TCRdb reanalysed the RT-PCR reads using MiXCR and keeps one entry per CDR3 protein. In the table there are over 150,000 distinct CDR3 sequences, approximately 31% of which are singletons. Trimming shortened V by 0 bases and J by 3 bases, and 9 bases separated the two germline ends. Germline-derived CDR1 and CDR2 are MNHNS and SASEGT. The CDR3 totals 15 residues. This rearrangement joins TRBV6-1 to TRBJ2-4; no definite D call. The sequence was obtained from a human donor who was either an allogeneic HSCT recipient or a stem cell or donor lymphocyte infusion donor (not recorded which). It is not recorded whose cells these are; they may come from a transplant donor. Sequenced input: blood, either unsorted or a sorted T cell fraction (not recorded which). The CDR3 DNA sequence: TGTGCCAGCAGTGAAGCGTCAGGAAACAAAAACATTCAGTACTTC. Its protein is CASSEASGNKNIQYF.